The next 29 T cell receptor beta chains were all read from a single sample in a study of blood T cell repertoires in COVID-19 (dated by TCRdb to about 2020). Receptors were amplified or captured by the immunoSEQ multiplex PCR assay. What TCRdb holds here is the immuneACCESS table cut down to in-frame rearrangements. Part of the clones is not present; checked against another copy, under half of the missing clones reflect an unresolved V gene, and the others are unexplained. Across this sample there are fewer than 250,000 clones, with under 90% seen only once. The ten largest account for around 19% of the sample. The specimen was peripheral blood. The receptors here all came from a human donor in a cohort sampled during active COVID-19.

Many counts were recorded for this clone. CDR3 in DNA: TGTGCCAGCACCCCCCTACGGACAGGGAACGGCTACACCTTC. It encodes CASTPLRTGNGYTF. The V gene is TRBV7-9, the J gene TRBJ1-2, with 8 bases that match TRBD1. The CDR3 runs to 14 residues. The V and J ends lost 7 bases and 8 bases, in that order; junction bases with no gene match: 12. Germline assignment: CDR1 SEHNR and CDR2 FQNEAQ (reference sequence).

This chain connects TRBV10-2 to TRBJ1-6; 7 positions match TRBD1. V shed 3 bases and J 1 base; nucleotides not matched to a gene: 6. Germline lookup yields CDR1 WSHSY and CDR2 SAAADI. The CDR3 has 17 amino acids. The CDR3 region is CASSDFTRGSYNSPLHF. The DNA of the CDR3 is TGCGCCAGCAGTGACTTCACCAGGGGGTCCTATAATTCACCCCTCCACTTT.

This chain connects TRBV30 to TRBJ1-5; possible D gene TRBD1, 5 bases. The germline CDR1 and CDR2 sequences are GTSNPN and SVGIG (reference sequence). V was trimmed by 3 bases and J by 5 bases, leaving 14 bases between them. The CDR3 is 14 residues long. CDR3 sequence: CAWSNWGGYQPQHF. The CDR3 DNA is TGTGCCTGGAGCAACTGGGGCGGATATCAGCCCCAGCATTTT.

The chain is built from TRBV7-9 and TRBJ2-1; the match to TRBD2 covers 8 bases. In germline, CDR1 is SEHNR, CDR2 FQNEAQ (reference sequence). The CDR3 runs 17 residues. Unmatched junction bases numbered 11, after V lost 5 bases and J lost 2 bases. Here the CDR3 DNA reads TGTGCCAGCAGCCACCCGCTAGCGGGCACGACCTACAATGAGCAGTTCTTC. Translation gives CASSHPLAGTTYNEQFF.

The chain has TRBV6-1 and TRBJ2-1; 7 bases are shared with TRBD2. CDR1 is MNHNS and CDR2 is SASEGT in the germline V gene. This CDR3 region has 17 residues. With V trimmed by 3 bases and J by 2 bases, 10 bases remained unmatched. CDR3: CASSEYRLAGAYNEQFF. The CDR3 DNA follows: TGTGCCAGCAGTGAGTACCGTTTGGCGGGAGCCTACAATGAGCAGTTCTTC.

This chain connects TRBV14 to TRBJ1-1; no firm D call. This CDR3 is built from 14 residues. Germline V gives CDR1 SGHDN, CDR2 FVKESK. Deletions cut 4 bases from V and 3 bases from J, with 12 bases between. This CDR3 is CASSRQEADTEAFF. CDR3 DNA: TGTGCCAGCAGCCGGCAGGAGGCGGACACTGAAGCTTTCTTT.

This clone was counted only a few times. CDR3 DNA: TGTGCCAGCAGCTGGGGGGAGGGGAGCGTGGATGAGCAGTTCTTC. This codes for CASSWGEGSVDEQFF. V is TRBV13 and J is TRBJ2-1; 7 nucleotides align to TRBD2. The CDR3 length is 15 residues. V was pared by 4 bases and J by 8 bases, with 11 bases of the junction left unmatched. Germline-derived CDR1 and CDR2 are PRHDT and FYEKMQ (reference sequence).

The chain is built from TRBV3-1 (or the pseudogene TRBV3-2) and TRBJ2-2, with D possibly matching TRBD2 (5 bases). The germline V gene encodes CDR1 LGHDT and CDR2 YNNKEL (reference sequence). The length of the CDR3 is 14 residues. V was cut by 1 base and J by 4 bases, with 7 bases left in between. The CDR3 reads CASSQVSGTGELFF. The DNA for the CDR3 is TGTGCCAGCAGCCAAGTGAGCGGCACCGGGGAGCTGTTTTTT.

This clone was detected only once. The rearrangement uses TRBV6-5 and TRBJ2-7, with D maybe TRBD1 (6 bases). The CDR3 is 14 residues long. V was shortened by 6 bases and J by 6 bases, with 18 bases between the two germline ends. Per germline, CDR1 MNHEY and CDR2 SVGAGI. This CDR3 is CASRPTGRSPEQYV. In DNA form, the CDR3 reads TGTGCCAGCAGACCAACAGGGCGCTCTCCCGAGCAGTACGTC.

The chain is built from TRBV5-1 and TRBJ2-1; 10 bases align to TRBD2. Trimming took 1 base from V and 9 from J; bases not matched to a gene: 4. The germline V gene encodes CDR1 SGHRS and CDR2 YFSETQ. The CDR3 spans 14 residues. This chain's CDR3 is CASSLTAGGREQFF. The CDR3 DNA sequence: TGCGCCAGCAGCTTGACAGCGGGAGGGCGTGAGCAGTTCTTC.

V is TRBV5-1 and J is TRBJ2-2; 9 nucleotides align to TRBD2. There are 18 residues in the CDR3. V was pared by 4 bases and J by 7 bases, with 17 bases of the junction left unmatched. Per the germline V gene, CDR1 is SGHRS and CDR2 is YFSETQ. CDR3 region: CASSRGPGAGGPGGELFF. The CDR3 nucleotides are TGCGCCAGCAGCCGCGGACCCGGCGCGGGAGGGCCGGGCGGGGAGCTGTTTTTT.

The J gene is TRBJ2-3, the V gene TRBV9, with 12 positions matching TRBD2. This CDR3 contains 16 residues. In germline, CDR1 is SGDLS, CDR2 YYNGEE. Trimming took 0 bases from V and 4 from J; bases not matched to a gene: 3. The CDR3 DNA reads TGTGCCAGCAGCGTAGGACTAGCGGGAGATGCAGATACGCAGTATTTT. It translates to CASSVGLAGDADTQYF.

Here the CDR3 reads CASSRKTSGIADEQFF. The CDR3 DNA follows: TGTGCCAGCAGTCGGAAGACTAGCGGGATTGCGGATGAGCAGTTCTTC. The chain combines TRBV2 with TRBJ2-1; 11 bases are a match to TRBD2. With V trimmed by 5 bases and J by 8 bases, 11 bases remained unmatched. The CDR3 is 16 residues long. The germline gives CDR1 SNHLY, CDR2 FYNNEI.

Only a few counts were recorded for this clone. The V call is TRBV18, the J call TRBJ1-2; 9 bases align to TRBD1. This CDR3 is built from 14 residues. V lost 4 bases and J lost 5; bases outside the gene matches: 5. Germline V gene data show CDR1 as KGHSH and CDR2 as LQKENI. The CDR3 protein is CASSRGTGQYGYTF. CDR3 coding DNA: TGTGCCAGCTCACGAGGGACAGGGCAATATGGCTACACCTTC.

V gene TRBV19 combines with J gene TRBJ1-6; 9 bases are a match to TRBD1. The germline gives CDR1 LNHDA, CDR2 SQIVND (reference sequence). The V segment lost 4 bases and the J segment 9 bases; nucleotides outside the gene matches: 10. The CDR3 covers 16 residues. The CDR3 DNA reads TGTGCCAGTAGTACGACAGGGGGACGAACAGGTTCACCCCTCCACTTT. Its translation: CASSTTGGRTGSPLHF.

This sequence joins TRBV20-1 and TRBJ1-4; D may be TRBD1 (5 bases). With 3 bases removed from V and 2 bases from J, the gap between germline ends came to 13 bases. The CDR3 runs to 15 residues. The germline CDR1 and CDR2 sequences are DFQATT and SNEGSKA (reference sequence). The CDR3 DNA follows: TGCAGTGCTAGTTTACTGGGACTGACTAATGAAAAACTGTTTTTT. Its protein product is CSASLLGLTNEKLFF.

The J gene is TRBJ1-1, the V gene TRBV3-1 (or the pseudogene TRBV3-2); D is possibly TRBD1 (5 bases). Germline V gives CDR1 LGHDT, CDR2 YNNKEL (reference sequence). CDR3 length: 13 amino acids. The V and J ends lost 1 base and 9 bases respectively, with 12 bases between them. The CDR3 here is CASSQGGGGKAFF. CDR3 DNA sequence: TGTGCCAGCAGCCAAGGTGGCGGGGGGAAAGCTTTCTTT.

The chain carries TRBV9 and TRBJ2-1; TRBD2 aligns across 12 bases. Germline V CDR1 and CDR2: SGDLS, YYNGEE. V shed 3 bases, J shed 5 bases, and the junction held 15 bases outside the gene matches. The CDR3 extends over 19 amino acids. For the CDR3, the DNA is TGTGCCAGCAGCGCGGGACTAGCGGGCCATCCGGGGCGTCACAATGAGCAGTTCTTC. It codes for CASSAGLAGHPGRHNEQFF.

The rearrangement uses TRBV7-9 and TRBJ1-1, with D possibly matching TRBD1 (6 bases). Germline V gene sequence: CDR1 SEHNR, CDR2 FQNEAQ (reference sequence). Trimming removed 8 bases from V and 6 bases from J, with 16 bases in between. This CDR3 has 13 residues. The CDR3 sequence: CASHRDLLAEAFF. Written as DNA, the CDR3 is TGTGCCAGCCACAGGGATCTGCTCGCTGAAGCTTTCTTT.

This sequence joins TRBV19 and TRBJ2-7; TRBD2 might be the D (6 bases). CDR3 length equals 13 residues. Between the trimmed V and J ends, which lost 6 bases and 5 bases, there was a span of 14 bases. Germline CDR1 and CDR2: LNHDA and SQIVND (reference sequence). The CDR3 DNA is TGTGCCAGTAGCCCCCGGGGGAGTCACGAGCAGTACGTC. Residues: CASSPRGSHEQYV.

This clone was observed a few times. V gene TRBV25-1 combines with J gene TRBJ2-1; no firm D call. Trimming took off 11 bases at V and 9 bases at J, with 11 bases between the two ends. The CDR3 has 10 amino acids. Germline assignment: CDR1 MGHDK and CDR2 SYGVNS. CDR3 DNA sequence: TGTGCCGTCCTTGGCACTGAGCAGTTCTTC. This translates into CAVLGTEQFF.

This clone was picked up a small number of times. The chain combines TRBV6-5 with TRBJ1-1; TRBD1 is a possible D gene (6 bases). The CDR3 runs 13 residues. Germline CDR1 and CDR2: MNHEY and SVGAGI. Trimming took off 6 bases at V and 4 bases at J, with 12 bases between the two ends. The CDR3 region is CASRYREGTEAFF. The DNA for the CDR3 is TGTGCCAGCAGATACAGGGAGGGCACTGAAGCTTTCTTT.

CDR3 loop: CASSSGLAGAKNIQYF. CDR3 in DNA: TGTGCCAGCAGCTCGGGACTAGCGGGAGCCAAAAACATTCAGTACTTC. This chain connects TRBV5-4 to TRBJ2-4; 12 positions agree with TRBD2. Per germline, CDR1 SGHNT and CDR2 YYREEE (reference sequence). There are 16 residues in the CDR3. After removal of 3 bases from V and 0 bases from J, the junction contained 1 base not matched to a gene.

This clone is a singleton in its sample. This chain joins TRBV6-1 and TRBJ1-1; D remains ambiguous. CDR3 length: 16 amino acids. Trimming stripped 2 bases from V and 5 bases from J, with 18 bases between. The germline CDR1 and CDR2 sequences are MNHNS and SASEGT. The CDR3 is CASSESRPTPGTEAFF. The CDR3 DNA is TGTGCCAGCAGTGAATCACGGCCGACTCCGGGGACTGAAGCTTTCTTT.

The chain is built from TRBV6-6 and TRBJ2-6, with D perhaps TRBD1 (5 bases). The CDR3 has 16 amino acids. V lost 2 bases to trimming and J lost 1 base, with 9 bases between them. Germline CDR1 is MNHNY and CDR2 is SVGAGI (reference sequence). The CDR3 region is CASSYPRGSGANVLTF. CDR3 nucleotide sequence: TGTGCCAGCAGTTACCCTAGGGGTTCTGGGGCCAACGTCCTGACTTTC.

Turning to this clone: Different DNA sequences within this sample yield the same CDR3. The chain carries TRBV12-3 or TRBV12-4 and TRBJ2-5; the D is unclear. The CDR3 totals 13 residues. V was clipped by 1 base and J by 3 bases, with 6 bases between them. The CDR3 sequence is CASSLGLKETQYF. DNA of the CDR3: TGTGCCAGCAGTTTAGGGCTGAAAGAGACCCAGTACTTC.

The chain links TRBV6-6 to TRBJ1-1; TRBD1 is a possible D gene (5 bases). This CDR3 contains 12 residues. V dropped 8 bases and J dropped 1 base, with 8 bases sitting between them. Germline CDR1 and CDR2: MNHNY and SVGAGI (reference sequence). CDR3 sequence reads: CASGAGNTEAFF. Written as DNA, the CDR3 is TGTGCCAGCGGGGCAGGGAACACTGAAGCTTTCTTT.

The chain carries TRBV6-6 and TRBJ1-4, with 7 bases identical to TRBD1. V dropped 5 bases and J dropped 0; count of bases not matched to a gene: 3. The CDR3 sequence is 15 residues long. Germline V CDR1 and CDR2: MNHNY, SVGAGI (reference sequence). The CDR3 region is CASSDTGATNEKLFF. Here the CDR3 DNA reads TGTGCCAGCAGTGATACAGGGGCAACTAATGAAAAACTGTTTTTT.

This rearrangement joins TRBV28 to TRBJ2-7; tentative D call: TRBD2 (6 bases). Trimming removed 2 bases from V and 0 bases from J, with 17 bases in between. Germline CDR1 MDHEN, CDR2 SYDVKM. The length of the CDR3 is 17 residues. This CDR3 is CASSLTPSRGASYEQYF. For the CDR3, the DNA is TGTGCCAGCAGTTTAACCCCCTCGCGGGGAGCCTCCTACGAGCAGTACTTC.